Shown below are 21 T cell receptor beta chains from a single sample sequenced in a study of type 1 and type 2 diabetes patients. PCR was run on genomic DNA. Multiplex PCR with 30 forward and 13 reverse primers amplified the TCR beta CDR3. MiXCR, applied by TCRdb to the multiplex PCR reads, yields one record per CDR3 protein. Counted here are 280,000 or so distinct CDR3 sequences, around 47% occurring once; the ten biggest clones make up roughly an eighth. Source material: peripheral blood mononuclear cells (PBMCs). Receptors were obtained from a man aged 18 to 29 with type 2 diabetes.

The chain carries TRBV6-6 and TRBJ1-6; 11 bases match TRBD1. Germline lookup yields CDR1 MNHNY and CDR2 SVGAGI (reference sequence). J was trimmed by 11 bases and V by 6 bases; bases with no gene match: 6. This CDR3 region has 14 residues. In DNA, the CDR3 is TGTGCCAGCAGGACGGGACAGGGGGTGACACCCCTCCACTTT. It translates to CASRTGQGVTPLHF.

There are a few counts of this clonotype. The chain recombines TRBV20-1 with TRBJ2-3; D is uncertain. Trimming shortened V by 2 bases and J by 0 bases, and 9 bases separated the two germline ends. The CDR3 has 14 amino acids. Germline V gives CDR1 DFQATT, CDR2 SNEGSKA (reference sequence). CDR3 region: CSARYWGSTDTQYF. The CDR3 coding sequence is TGCAGTGCTAGATACTGGGGTAGCACAGATACGCAGTATTTT.

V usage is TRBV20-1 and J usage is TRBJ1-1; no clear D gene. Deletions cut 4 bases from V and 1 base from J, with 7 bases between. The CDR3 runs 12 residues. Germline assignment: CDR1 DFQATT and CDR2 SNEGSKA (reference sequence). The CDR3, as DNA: TGCAGTGCTACGCGAGGGAACACTGAAGCTTTCTTT. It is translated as CSATRGNTEAFF.

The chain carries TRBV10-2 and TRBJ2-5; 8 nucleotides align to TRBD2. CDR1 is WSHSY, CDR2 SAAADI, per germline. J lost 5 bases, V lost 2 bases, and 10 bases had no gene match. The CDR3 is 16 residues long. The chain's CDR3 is CASSEEAGAMGETQYF. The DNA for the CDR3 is TGCGCCAGCAGTGAGGAAGCGGGGGCCATGGGGGAGACCCAGTACTTC.

DNA of the CDR3: TGTGCCAGCACCTCGACAGGGGCAAACACCGGGGAGCTGTTTTTT. Amino acids: CASTSTGANTGELFF. V usage is TRBV6-5 and J usage is TRBJ2-2; 8 bases fit TRBD1. Germline assignment: CDR1 MNHEY and CDR2 SVGAGI. V lost 7 bases and J lost 2; bases outside the gene matches: 6. The CDR3 has 15 amino acids.

CDR3 sequence (DNA): TGTGCCAGCAGCATTACTAGCGGGAGGATTAACACCGGGGAGCTGTTTTTT. This codes for CASSITSGRINTGELFF. The chain carries TRBV13 and TRBJ2-2; 12 bases line up with TRBD2. The junction had 6 bases not matched to a gene; V was cut back by 5 bases and J by 2 bases. The germline gives CDR1 PRHDT, CDR2 FYEKMQ (reference sequence). The length of the CDR3 is 17 residues.

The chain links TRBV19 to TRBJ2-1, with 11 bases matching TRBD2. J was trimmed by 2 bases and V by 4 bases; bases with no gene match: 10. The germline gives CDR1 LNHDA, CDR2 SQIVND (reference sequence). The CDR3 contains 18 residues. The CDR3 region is CASSKGLAGGPTYNEQFF. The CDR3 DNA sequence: TGTGCCAGTAGTAAAGGGCTAGCGGGAGGCCCAACCTACAATGAGCAGTTCTTC.

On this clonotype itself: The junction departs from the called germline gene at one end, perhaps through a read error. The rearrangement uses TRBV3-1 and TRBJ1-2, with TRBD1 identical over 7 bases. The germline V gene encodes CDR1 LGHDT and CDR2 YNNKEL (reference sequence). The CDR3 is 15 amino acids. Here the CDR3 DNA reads TGTGCCAGCAGCCAGACGGGACAGCTGAACTATGGCTACACCTTT. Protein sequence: CASSQTGQLNYGYTF.

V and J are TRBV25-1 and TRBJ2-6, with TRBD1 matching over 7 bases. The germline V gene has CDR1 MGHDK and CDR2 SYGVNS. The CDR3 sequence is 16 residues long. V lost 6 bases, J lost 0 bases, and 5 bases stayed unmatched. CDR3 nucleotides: TGTGCCAGCAGGGGACAGACCTACTCTGGGGCCAACGTCCTGACTTTC. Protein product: CASRGQTYSGANVLTF.

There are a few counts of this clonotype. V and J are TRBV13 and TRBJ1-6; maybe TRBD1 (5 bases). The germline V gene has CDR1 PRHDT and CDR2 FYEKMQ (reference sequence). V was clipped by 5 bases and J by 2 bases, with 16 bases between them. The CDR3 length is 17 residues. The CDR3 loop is CASSPGGGRAYNSPLHF. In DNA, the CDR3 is TGTGCCAGCAGCCCCGGGGGGGGACGGGCCTATAATTCACCCCTCCACTTT.

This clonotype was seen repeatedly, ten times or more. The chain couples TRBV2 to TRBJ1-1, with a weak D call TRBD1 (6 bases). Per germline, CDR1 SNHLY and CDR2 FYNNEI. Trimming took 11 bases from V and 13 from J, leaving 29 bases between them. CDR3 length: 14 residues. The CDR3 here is CAEGVTRGHLEGFF. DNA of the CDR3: TGTGCCGAAGGGGTAACAAGGGGACATCTCGAGGGTTTCTTT.

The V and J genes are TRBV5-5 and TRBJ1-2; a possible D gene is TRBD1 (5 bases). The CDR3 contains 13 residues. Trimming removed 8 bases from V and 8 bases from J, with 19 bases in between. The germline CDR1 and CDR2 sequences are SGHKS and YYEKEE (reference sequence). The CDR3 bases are TGTGCCAGTAGTATCCGACAGTCAGGGGGCTACACCTTC. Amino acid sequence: CASSIRQSGGYTF.

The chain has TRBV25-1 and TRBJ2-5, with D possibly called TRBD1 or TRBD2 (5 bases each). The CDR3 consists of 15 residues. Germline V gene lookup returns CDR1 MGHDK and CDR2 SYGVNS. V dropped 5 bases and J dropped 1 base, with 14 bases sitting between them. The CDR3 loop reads CASSSWDAGQETQYF. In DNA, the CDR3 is TGTGCCAGCAGTTCCTGGGACGCAGGCCAAGAGACCCAGTACTTC.

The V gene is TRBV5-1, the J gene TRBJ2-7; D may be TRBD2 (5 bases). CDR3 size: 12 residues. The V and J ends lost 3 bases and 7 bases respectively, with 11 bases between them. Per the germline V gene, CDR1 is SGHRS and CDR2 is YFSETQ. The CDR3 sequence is CASSYQGGEQYF. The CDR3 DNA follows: TGCGCCAGCAGCTATCAAGGAGGAGAGCAGTACTTC.

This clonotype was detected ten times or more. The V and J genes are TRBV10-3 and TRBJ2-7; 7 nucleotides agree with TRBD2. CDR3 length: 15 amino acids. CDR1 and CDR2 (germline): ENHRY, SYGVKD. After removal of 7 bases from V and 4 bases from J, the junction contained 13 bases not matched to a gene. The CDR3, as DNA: TGTGCCATCACGCGGGGTCTAGCGGAGGATTACGAGCAGTACTTC. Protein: CAITRGLAEDYEQYF.

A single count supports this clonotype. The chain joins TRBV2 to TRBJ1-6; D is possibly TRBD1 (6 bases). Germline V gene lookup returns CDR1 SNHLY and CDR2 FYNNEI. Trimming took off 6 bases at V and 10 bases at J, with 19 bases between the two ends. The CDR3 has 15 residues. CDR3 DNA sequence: TGTGCCAGCAGCGTGACTGGACAGTCCGGGTCACCCCTCCACTTT. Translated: CASSVTGQSGSPLHF.

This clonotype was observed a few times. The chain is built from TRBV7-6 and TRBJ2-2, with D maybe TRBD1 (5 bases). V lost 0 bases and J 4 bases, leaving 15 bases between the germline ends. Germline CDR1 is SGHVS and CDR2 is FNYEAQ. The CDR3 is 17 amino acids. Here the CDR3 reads CASSLALGRASTGELFF. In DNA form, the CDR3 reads TGTGCCAGCAGCTTAGCGCTCGGCAGGGCAAGCACCGGGGAGCTGTTTTTT.

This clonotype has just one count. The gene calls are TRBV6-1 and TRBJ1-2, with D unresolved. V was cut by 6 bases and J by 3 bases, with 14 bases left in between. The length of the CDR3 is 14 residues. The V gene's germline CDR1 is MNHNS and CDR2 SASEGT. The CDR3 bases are TGTGCCAGCAGGGCCGTTATGGGGTACTATGGCTACACCTTC. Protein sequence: CASRAVMGYYGYTF.

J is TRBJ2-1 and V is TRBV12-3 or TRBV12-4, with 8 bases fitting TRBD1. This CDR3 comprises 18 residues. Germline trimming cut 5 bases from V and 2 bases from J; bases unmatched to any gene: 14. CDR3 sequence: CASSDTHGQGSPYNEQFF. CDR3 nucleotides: TGTGCCAGCAGTGATACCCACGGACAGGGAAGCCCCTACAATGAGCAGTTCTTC.

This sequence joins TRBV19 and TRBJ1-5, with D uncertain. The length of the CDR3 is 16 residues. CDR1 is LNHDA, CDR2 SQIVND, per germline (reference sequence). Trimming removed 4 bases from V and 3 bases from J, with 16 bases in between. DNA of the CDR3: TGTGCCAGTAGTAAGACAACTACGGCAGCCAATCAGCCCCAGCATTTT. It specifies CASSKTTTAANQPQHF. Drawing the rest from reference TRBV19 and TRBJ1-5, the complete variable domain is DGGITQSPKYLFRKEGQNVTLSCEQNLNHDAMYWYRQDPGQGLRLIYYSQIVNDFQKGDIAEGYSVSREKKESFPLTVTSAQKNPTAFYLCASSKTTTAANQPQHFGDGTRLSIL.

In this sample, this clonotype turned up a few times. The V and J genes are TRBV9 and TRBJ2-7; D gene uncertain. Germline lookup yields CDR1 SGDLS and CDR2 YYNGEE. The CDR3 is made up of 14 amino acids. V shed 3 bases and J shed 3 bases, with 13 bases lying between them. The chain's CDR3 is CASSADGRFYEQYF. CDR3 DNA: TGTGCCAGCAGCGCGGACGGAAGGTTCTACGAGCAGTACTTC.